The rows below give T cell receptor beta chains drawn from one sample of a study of blood T cell repertoires in COVID-19. Sequencing used immunoSEQ multiplex PCR; TCRdb keeps in-frame clones, though not all of them. The sample holds about 110,000 clones; around 86% are singletons and the top ten take about 4.5%. Sequencing was performed on peripheral blood. These TCRs come from a man between 40 and 49 years old with acute or convalescent COVID-19. CDR3s include the opening cysteine and the closing phenylalanine or tryptophan. A D gene is named only where the DNA matches it firmly. Where a row states a size, it is once, few, many or the class of an expanded clone; other rows omit it.

J: TRBJ1-1
size: NA
D: TRBD1
V: TRBV7-2
DNA: TGTGCCAGCAGCTTATCTCGACAGGGAAAGGCTTTCTTT
CDR3: CASSLSRQGKAFF

J: TRBJ2-7
size: NA
D: TRBD1
V: TRBV25-1
DNA: TGTGCCAGCAGTGGATACGGGCCAGGGGGATTTTACGAGCAGTACTTC
CDR3: CASSGYGPGGFYEQYF

J: TRBJ1-6
size: NA
D: NA
V: TRBV5-4
DNA: TGTGCCAGCAGCTTGGAGATTGCCGGGGGGTCACCCCTCCACTTT
CDR3: CASSLEIAGGSPLHF

J: TRBJ2-2
size: once
D: TRBD1
V: TRBV7-9
DNA: TGTGCCAGCAGCTCCGGACAGGATTACACCGGGGAGCTGTTTTTT
CDR3: CASSSGQDYTGELFF

J: TRBJ2-1
size: NA
D: TRBD2
V: TRBV15
DNA: TGTGCCACCAGCAGGACTAGCGGGATCAACAATGAGCAGTTCTTC
CDR3: CATSRTSGINNEQFF

J: TRBJ1-1
size: few
D: NA
V: TRBV12-3/TRBV12-4
DNA: TGTGCCAGCAGTCTCCATAGCCACACTGAAGCTTTCTTT
CDR3: CASSLHSHTEAFF

J: TRBJ1-4
size: NA
D: NA
V: TRBV29-1
DNA: TGCAGCGTTGGACAGGATCAAAAACTGTTTTTT
CDR3: CSVGQDQKLFF

J: TRBJ2-2
size: NA
D: NA
V: TRBV5-4
DNA: TGTGCCAGCAGCGCGGTTAATAGGAACACCGGGGAGCTGTTTTTT
CDR3: CASSAVNRNTGELFF

J: TRBJ1-1
size: NA
D: NA
V: TRBV2
DNA: TGTGCCAGCAATGAGAGAACGAACACTGAAGCTTTCTTT
CDR3: CASNERTNTEAFF

J: TRBJ1-6
size: NA
D: NA
V: TRBV7-9
DNA: TGTGCCAGCAGCTTAGCGGAGGATTCACCCCTCCACTTT
CDR3: CASSLAEDSPLHF

J: TRBJ1-1
size: few
D: TRBD1
V: TRBV18
DNA: TGTGCCAGCTCCCGGGATCAGGGGGCAGGGAACACTGAAGCTTTCTTT
CDR3: CASSRDQGAGNTEAFF

J: TRBJ2-1
size: NA
D: TRBD1
V: TRBV9
DNA: TGTGCCAGCAGCGTAGCGTCGTGGGGACAGGGGGCGCCTAGCTCCTACAATGAGCAGTTCTTC
CDR3: CASSVASWGQGAPSSYNEQFF

J: TRBJ1-4
size: NA
D: TRBD1
V: TRBV6-6
DNA: TGTGCCAGCAGTTACCCGGGACAGACTAATGAAAAACTGTTTTTT
CDR3: CASSYPGQTNEKLFF

J: TRBJ2-1
size: NA
D: TRBD2
V: TRBV27
DNA: TGTGCCAGCAGTCCCTGGACTAGCGGGAGCGGTTATTCCAATGAGCAGTTCTTC
CDR3: CASSPWTSGSGYSNEQFF